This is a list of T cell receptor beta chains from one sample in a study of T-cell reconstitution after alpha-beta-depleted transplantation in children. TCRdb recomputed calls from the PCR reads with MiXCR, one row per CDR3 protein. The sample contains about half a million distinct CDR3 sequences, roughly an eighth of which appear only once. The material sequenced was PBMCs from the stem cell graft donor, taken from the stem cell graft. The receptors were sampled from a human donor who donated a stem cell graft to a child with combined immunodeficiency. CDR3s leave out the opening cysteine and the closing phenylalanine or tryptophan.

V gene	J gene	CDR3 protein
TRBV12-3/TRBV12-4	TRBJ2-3	ASSPGVGADTQY
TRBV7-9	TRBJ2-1	ASSVVRGYEQF
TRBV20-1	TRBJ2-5	SARDLGSKETQY
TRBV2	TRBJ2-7	ASSDRVYSYEQY
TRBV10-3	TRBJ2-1	AISESGNEQF
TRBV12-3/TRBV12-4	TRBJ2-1	ASSRLVVLNEQF
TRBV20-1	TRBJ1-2	SARDRVTGDGYT
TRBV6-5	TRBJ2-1	ASSSEPSSYNEQF
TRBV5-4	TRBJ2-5	ASSLMASGTVDTQY
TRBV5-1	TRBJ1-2	ASSPGSPNYGYT
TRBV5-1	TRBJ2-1	ASSLAAGLSTPEQF
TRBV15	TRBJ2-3	ATSYLGPTDTQY
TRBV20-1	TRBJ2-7	SARDRLAGAAYEQY
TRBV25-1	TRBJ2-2	ASSIKAGWDTGELF
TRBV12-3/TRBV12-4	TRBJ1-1	ASTVGQLNTEAF
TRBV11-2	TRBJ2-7	ASSNRQFSYEQY
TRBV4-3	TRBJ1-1	ASSQGENTEAF
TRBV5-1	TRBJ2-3	ASSLGGVRDTQY
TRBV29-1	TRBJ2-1	SVGTSGRAYEQF
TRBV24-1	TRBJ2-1	ATRGGGTSGILGEQF
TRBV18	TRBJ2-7	ASSPALPYEQY
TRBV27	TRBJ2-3	ASSPIGTGTDTQY
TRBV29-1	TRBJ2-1	SVVAGYRPYNEQF
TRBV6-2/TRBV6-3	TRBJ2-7	ASSSPLQLAGAGYEQY
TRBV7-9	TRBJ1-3	ASSLGSNLGNTIY
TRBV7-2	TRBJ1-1	ASSFRVLNTEAF
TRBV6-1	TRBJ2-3	ASSPTSGGDWGDTQY
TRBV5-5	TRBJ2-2	ASSSPRTGHGELF
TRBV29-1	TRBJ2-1	SDRTSGGYNEQF
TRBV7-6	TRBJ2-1	ASSSISGLNNEQF
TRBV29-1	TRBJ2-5	SGGTVAERETQY
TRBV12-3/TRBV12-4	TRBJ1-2	ASSIRGAYGYT
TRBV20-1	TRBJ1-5	SASLGYGQPQH
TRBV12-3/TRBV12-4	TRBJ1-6	ASSFQANSPLH
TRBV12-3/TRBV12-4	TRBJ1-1	ASSFGREAF
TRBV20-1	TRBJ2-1	SARDFLAASYNEQF
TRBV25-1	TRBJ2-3	ASSEFLAGESTDTQY
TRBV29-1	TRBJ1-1	SVKGQLNTEAF
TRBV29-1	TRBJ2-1	SVENQRRDNEQF
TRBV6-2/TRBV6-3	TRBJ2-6	ASRGRATSGANVLT
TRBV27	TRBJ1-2	ASSFGQGGAYGYT
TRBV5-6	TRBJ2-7	ASMGTGGPSEQY
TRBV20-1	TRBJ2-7	SAGGLSYEQY
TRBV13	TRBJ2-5	ASSVGTAQETQY
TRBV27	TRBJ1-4	ASSRWSGGEKLF
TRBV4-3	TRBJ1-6	ASSQDSPLGVTPLH
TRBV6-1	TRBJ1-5	ATSSRINQPQH
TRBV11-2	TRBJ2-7	ASSLDAGLISYEQY
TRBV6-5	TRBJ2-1	ASSPSREREDEQF
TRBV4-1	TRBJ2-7	ASSQEDRWAYEQY
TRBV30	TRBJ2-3	AWTGLAPDTQY
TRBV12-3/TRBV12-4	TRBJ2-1	AISGRSYNEQF
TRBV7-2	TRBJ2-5	ASSLLRGSTQETQY
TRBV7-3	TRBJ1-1	ASSRSSALNTEAF
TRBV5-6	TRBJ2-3	ASKGLAGADTQY
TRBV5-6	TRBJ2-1	ASSLEGAQGSSYNEQF